The rows below give T cell receptor beta chains drawn from one sample of a study of T cell changes during pregnancy in multiple sclerosis. The assay was immunoSEQ multiplex PCR, and TCRdb's table has in-frame clones only and misses some. The repertoire holds approximately 40,000 clones, with 92% as singletons. The source material was CD4+ T cells from peripheral blood mononuclear cells, sampled in the third trimester of pregnancy. Receptors originate from a female donor with multiple sclerosis, enrolled in a pregnancy study. Both conserved end residues are part of each CDR3. Fields, in order: V gene, clone size, J gene, D gene, CDR3 protein, CDR3 DNA. A D gene is named only where the DNA matches it firmly. Size tells how often a clone was seen (once, few, many) or the class of an expanded clone, and some rows leave it out.

>TRBV7-2|.|TRBJ2-7|TRBD2
CASSLVATSGAFSYEQYF
TGTGCCAGCAGCTTAGTGGCGACTAGCGGGGCTTTCTCCTACGAGCAGTACTTC
>TRBV27|.|TRBJ1-1|.
CASTSMAGIEAFF
TGTGCCAGCACCTCAATGGCAGGGATTGAAGCTTTCTTT
>TRBV18|.|TRBJ1-2|.
CASSPSQQHSYGYTF
TGTGCCAGCTCACCGTCACAACAGCACAGCTATGGCTACACCTTC
>TRBV5-1|.|TRBJ2-3|TRBD2
CASSKGTRADTQYF
TGCGCCAGCAGTAAAGGGACTAGAGCAGATACGCAGTATTTT
>TRBV6-5|.|TRBJ1-4|.
CASSYGGVSNEKLFF
TGTGCCAGCAGTTACGGAGGGGTGTCTAATGAAAAACTGTTTTTT
>TRBV4-3|once|TRBJ2-7|.
CASSQELLSEQYF
TGCGCCAGCAGCCAAGAGCTGCTCAGCGAGCAGTACTTC
>TRBV6-6|.|TRBJ2-5|TRBD1
CASSRQTGGQETQYF
TGTGCCAGCAGTCGCCAGACAGGGGGCCAAGAGACCCAGTACTTC
>TRBV10-3|.|TRBJ1-2|.
CATQRRSGDYGYTF
TGTGCCACCCAACGCAGGTCGGGGGACTATGGCTACACCTTC
>TRBV9|.|TRBJ2-6|.
CASSKEGGSGANVLTF
TGTGCCAGCAGCAAAGAAGGCGGGTCTGGGGCCAACGTCCTGACTTTC
>TRBV5-4|.|TRBJ1-5|TRBD1
CASSSDRGSFVHF
TGTGCCAGCAGCTCTGACAGGGGGTCCTTCGTACATTTT
>TRBV2|.|TRBJ2-3|.
CASAVVFETQYF
TGTGCCAGCGCCGTAGTGTTCGAGACGCAGTATTTT
>TRBV7-9|.|TRBJ1-4|TRBD1
CASSFQGVESEKLFF
TGTGCCAGCAGTTTCCAGGGGGTGGAAAGTGAAAAACTGTTTTTT
>TRBV18|.|TRBJ2-7|.
CASSPLAFSYEQYF
TGTGCCAGCTCACCCCTAGCGTTCTCCTACGAGCAGTACTTC